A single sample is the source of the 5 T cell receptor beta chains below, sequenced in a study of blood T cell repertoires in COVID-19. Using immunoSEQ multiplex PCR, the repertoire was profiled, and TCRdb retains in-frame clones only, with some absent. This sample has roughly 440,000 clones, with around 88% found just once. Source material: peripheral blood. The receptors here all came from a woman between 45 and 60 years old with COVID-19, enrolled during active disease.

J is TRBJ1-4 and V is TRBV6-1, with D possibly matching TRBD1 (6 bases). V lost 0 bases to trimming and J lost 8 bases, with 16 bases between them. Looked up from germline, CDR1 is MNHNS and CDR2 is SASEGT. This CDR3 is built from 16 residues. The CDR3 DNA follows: TGTGCCAGCAGTGAAGCGAATGAGGGGGGGAAGGAAAAACTGTTTTTT. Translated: CASSEANEGGKEKLFF.

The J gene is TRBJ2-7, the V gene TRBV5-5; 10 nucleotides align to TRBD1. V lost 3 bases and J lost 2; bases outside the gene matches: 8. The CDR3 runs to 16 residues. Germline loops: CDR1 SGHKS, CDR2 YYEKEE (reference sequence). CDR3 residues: CASSWRQGAPAYEQYF. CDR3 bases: TGTGCCAGCAGCTGGAGACAGGGGGCCCCAGCCTACGAGCAGTACTTC.

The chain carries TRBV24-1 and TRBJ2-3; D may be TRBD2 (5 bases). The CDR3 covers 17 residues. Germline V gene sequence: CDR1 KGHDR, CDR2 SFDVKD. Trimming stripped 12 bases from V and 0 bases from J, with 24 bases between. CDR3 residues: CAQSTFLASTSTDTQYF. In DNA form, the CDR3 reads TGTGCCCAATCCACCTTCTTAGCGAGCACTAGCACAGATACGCAGTATTTT.

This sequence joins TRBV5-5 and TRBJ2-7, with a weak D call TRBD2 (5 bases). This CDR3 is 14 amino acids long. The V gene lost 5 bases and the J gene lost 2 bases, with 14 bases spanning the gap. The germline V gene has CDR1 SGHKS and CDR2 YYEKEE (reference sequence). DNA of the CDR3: TGTGCCAGCAGTCCTTACGACTACCCCTACGAGCAGTACTTC. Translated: CASSPYDYPYEQYF.

The CDR3 reads CAWSIGTGSEKLFF. CDR3 bases: TGTGCCTGGAGTATCGGGACAGGGTCTGAAAAACTGTTTTTT. The chain couples TRBV30 to TRBJ1-4; the match to TRBD1 covers 9 bases. This CDR3 region has 14 residues. After removal of 2 bases from V and 7 bases from J, the junction contained 5 bases not matched to a gene. Per the germline V gene, CDR1 is GTSNPN and CDR2 is SVGIG (reference sequence).